Below are 30 T cell receptor beta chains sequenced from a single sample in a study of glioma-infiltrating T cells after dendritic cell vaccination. Assay: immunoSEQ multiplex PCR; the TCRdb copy retains only in-frame clones and omits some. The sample yields 80,000 to 100,000 clones, about 79% seen once. The sequenced sample was blood, obtained before dendritic cell vaccination. These receptors were taken from a human donor with glioblastoma.

The chain carries TRBV9 and TRBJ1-2; D is perhaps TRBD1 (6 bases). This CDR3 contains 15 residues. Germline lookup yields CDR1 SGDLS and CDR2 YYNGEE. V was pared by 4 bases and J by 0 bases, with 13 bases between. The CDR3, as DNA: TGTGCCAGCAGCCTCGAACAGGGAGCTAACTATGGCTACACCTTC. Its translation is CASSLEQGANYGYTF. Combining the CDR3 with reference TRBV9 and TRBJ1-2 gives the whole variable domain DSGVTQTPKHLITATGQRVTLRCSPRSGDLSVYWYQQSLDQGLQFLIQYYNGEERAKGNILERFSAQQFPDLHSELNLSSLELGDSALYFCASSLEQGANYGYTFGSGTRLTVV.

The rearrangement joins TRBV2 to TRBJ1-1; no definite D call. The ends were cut back, 5 bases at V and 3 bases at J, with 19 bases in the middle. This CDR3 is built from 16 residues. Looked up from germline, CDR1 is SNHLY and CDR2 is FYNNEI. This chain's CDR3 is CASSYAGLGGDTEAFF. The CDR3 nucleotides read TGTGCCAGCAGTTATGCAGGATTAGGCGGGGACACTGAAGCTTTCTTT. The entire variable domain, with the rest obtained from reference TRBV2 and TRBJ1-1, is as follows: EPEVTQTPSHQVTQMGQEVILRCVPISNHLYFYWYRQILGQKVEFLVSFYNNEISEKSEIFDDQFSVERPDGSNFTLKIRSTKLEDSAMYFCASSYAGLGGDTEAFFGQGTRLTVV.

The chain links TRBV11-2 to TRBJ2-7, with 10 bases that match TRBD1. In germline, CDR1 is SGHAT, CDR2 FQNNGV. The CDR3 is 15 residues long. Trimming took 2 bases from V and 3 from J; bases not matched to a gene: 4. Here the CDR3 reads CASSLIGTGDYEQYF. CDR3 DNA: TGTGCCAGCAGCTTAATTGGGACAGGGGACTACGAGCAGTACTTC.

This chain links TRBV9 with TRBJ2-3; D might be TRBD1 (5 bases). V was shortened by 4 bases and J by 3 bases, with 18 bases between the two germline ends. The germline V gene encodes CDR1 SGDLS and CDR2 YYNGEE. The CDR3 runs 16 residues. This CDR3 is CASSFSQGIGTDTQYF. In nucleotides, the CDR3 is TGTGCCAGCAGCTTCAGTCAGGGAATCGGGACAGATACGCAGTATTTT.

This sequence joins TRBV5-1 and TRBJ2-1, with D uncertain. Trimming took off 7 bases at V and 3 bases at J, with 14 bases between the two ends. The germline CDR1 and CDR2 sequences are SGHRS and YFSETQ. There are 14 residues in the CDR3. The CDR3 DNA sequence: TGCGCCAGCGGAAGAGGTACTTTCTACAATGAGCAGTTCTTC. It translates to CASGRGTFYNEQFF.

The chain has TRBV5-1 and TRBJ2-5; no reliable D call. CDR1 is SGHRS and CDR2 is YFSETQ in the germline V gene. There are 15 residues in the CDR3. V was clipped by 0 bases and J by 5 bases, with 14 bases between them. The DNA of the CDR3 is TGCGCCAGCAGCTTGGGAGCTATCCCCGAGGAGACCCAGTACTTC. This encodes CASSLGAIPEETQYF.

This chain connects TRBV5-1 to TRBJ1-5; 7 bases are a match to TRBD1. In germline, CDR1 is SGHRS, CDR2 YFSETQ. The CDR3 has 18 residues. V lost 4 bases to trimming and J lost 8 bases; unmatched junction nucleotides: 21. The CDR3 protein is CASSKGFGGGNDPEPQHF. The DNA of the CDR3 is TGCGCCAGCAGCAAGGGATTTGGAGGGGGCAACGACCCGGAGCCCCAGCATTTT.

The CDR3 sequence: CASRDNVREAEYF. The CDR3 nucleotides read TGTGCCAGCAGGGATAACGTCCGGGAGGCGGAGTACTTC. V gene TRBV6-1 combines with J gene TRBJ2-5, with 7 bases matching TRBD2. CDR1 is MNHNS, CDR2 SASEGT, per germline. V lost 6 bases to trimming and J lost 12 bases; unmatched junction nucleotides: 13. There are 13 residues in the CDR3.

This chain joins TRBV13 and TRBJ1-1; the D gene is possibly TRBD1 (5 bases). This CDR3 has 17 residues. The V gene's germline CDR1 is PRHDT and CDR2 FYEKMQ (reference sequence). Trimming stripped 2 bases from V and 1 base from J, with 17 bases between. The CDR3 loop is CASSLNPLAGTNTEAFF. The CDR3 nucleotides are TGTGCCAGCAGCTTAAACCCCCTAGCGGGGACGAACACTGAAGCTTTCTTT.

The chain combines TRBV19 with TRBJ1-5, with 7 bases lining up with TRBD1. This CDR3 contains 15 residues. The V and J ends lost 5 bases and 4 bases, in that order; junction bases with no gene match: 8. Germline loops: CDR1 LNHDA, CDR2 SQIVND (reference sequence). This CDR3 reads CASSSRKQGNQPQHF. The CDR3 nucleotides are TGTGCCAGTAGTTCCCGAAAACAGGGGAATCAGCCCCAGCATTTT.

The rearrangement uses TRBV29-1 and TRBJ2-1; weak D call: TRBD2 (5 bases). This CDR3 is 15 amino acids long. Germline loops: CDR1 SQVTM, CDR2 ANQGSEA. V lost 0 bases to trimming and J lost 10 bases, with 19 bases between them. The CDR3 here is CSVEDRRSGSGEQFF. CDR3 DNA: TGCAGCGTTGAAGATCGGCGGTCGGGGTCCGGGGAGCAGTTCTTC.

This chain links TRBV18 with TRBJ2-7, with a tentative D call TRBD2 (5 bases). V was shortened by 2 bases and J by 5 bases, with 19 bases between the two germline ends. Germline V gene sequence: CDR1 KGHSH, CDR2 LQKENI. CDR3 length: 16 residues. Here the CDR3 reads CASSPLYGESVHEQYF. As DNA, the CDR3 is TGTGCCAGCTCACCATTATATGGGGAGTCAGTACACGAGCAGTACTTC.

The V gene is TRBV18, the J gene TRBJ2-2, with D unclear. The CDR3 extends over 16 amino acids. Trimming shortened V by 1 base and J by 0 bases, and 9 bases separated the two germline ends. CDR1 is KGHSH and CDR2 is LQKENI in the germline V gene. The chain's CDR3 is CASSPQPLTNTGELFF. In DNA, the CDR3 is TGTGCCAGCTCACCACAGCCCCTAACGAACACCGGGGAGCTGTTTTTT.

The rearrangement uses TRBV9 and TRBJ2-2, with 9 bases identical to TRBD1. Trimming cost V 4 bases and J 4 bases; bases outside gene matches: 8. The CDR3 sequence is 16 residues long. From germline, CDR1 is SGDLS and CDR2 YYNGEE. The CDR3 DNA sequence: TGTGCCAGCAGCCAACAGGGGGCGTCGGGCACCGGGGAGCTGTTTTTT. Translated: CASSQQGASGTGELFF.

The table lists this clone with a count of one. The rearrangement joins TRBV5-1 to TRBJ2-1; no clear D gene. CDR1 is SGHRS and CDR2 is YFSETQ in the germline V gene. V was cut by 0 bases and J by 9 bases, with 7 bases left in between. CDR3 length: 12 residues. CDR3 protein: CASSLASVEQFF. The CDR3 nucleotides are TGCGCCAGCAGCTTGGCCTCGGTTGAGCAGTTCTTC.

A note on this clone: In the same sample, other DNA sequences code for this CDR3. The genes are TRBV19 and TRBJ1-5; TRBD1 agrees at 8 bases. V shed 3 bases and J 5 bases; nucleotides not matched to a gene: 0. Germline V gene lookup returns CDR1 LNHDA and CDR2 SQIVND (reference sequence). CDR3 length: 13 residues. CDR3 DNA: TGTGCCAGTAGTATGGACAGGGATCAGCCCCAGCATTTT. Translating it yields CASSMDRDQPQHF. The complete variable domain, with remaining parts taken from reference TRBV19 and TRBJ1-5, reads DGGITQSPKYLFRKEGQNVTLSCEQNLNHDAMYWYRQDPGQGLRLIYYSQIVNDFQKGDIAEGYSVSREKKESFPLTVTSAQKNPTAFYLCASSMDRDQPQHFGDGTRLSIL.

A note on this clone: The same CDR3 can be traced to other DNA sequences in this sample. The chain combines TRBV5-1 with TRBJ2-2; a possible D gene is TRBD2 (5 bases). V lost 3 bases, J lost 4 bases, and 19 bases lay in between. Germline V lookup: CDR1 SGHRS, CDR2 YFSETQ. CDR3 length: 17 residues. Here the CDR3 reads CASSYRRGLPVTGELFF. Here the CDR3 DNA reads TGCGCCAGCAGCTACCGACGAGGACTTCCTGTCACCGGGGAGCTGTTTTTT.

The chain joins TRBV18 to TRBJ2-2; a possible D gene is TRBD1 (5 bases). Germline lookup yields CDR1 KGHSH and CDR2 LQKENI. The V end was cut by 6 bases, the J end by 0 bases, with 8 bases between. This CDR3 comprises 14 residues. This CDR3 is CASSRVTNTGELFF. The CDR3 coding sequence is TGTGCCAGCTCCAGGGTAACGAACACCGGGGAGCTGTTTTTT.

The chain links TRBV30 to TRBJ2-2, with TRBD2 matching 10 bases. Per the germline V gene, CDR1 is GTSNPN and CDR2 is SVGIG (reference sequence). The ends lost 3 bases at V and 5 bases at J; junction bases unmatched: 12. The CDR3 runs to 17 residues. The CDR3 protein is CAWRGGASGRNTGELFF. In DNA form, the CDR3 reads TGTGCCTGGAGGGGGGGGGCTAGCGGGAGAAATACCGGGGAGCTGTTTTTT.

This clone was counted between two and nine times. V is TRBV30 and J is TRBJ2-6; D is possibly TRBD2 (6 bases). The CDR3 extends over 17 amino acids. Germline lookup yields CDR1 GTSNPN and CDR2 SVGIG (reference sequence). The V gene lost 0 bases and the J gene lost 1 base, with 13 bases spanning the gap. The CDR3 coding sequence is TGTGCCTGGAGTGTACGGGGGTTTCTGTCTGGGGCCAACGTCCTGACTTTC. As protein: CAWSVRGFLSGANVLTF.

The chain employs TRBV29-1 and TRBJ2-5; maybe TRBD1 (5 bases). This CDR3 has 13 amino acids. Germline V gene sequence: CDR1 SQVTM, CDR2 ANQGSEA. V was clipped by 6 bases and J by 2 bases, with 13 bases between them. The CDR3 nucleotides are TGCAGCGTGGCGGTCGACAGTCAAGAGACCCAGTACTTC. Protein: CSVAVDSQETQYF.

CDR3 amino acids: CASSWGQGPNQPQHF. The CDR3 DNA reads as TGCGCCAGCAGCTGGGGACAGGGGCCGAATCAGCCCCAGCATTTT. The chain links TRBV5-1 to TRBJ1-5; the match to TRBD1 covers 10 bases. Germline V CDR1 and CDR2: SGHRS, YFSETQ. The CDR3 covers 15 residues. Trimming cost V 3 bases and J 4 bases; bases outside gene matches: 4.

The CDR3 DNA sequence: TGTGCCAGCGCGTCCGGGATAGTCTACAATGAGCAGTTCTTC. Protein: CASASGIVYNEQFF. The chain carries TRBV28 and TRBJ2-1; possible D gene TRBD2, 5 bases. The CDR3 is made up of 14 amino acids. Germline-derived CDR1 and CDR2 are MDHEN and SYDVKM. Trimming pared 8 bases from V and 3 bases from J, leaving 14 bases between. The full variable domain, rest sourced from reference TRBV28 and TRBJ2-1, is DVKVTQSSRYLVKRTGEKVFLECVQDMDHENMFWYRQDPGLGLRLIYFSYDVKMKEKGDIPEGYSVSREKKERFSLILESASTNQTSMYLCASASGIVYNEQFFGPGTRLTVL.

The chain employs TRBV5-5 and TRBJ2-5; TRBD2 matches at 10 bases. The CDR3 totals 13 residues. CDR1 and CDR2 from the germline V gene are SGHKS and YYEKEE (reference sequence). V gave up 7 bases and J gave up 3 bases; unmatched junction bases: 3. The CDR3 here is CASHLAGEETQYF. The CDR3 DNA is TGTGCCAGCCATCTAGCGGGGGAAGAGACCCAGTACTTC.

The chain joins TRBV4-1 to TRBJ1-2; unclear D gene. Germline assignment: CDR1 MGHRA and CDR2 YSYEKL. This CDR3 has 15 amino acids. Trimming took off 1 base at V and 2 bases at J, with 11 bases between the two ends. CDR3 region: CASSQVMGINYGYTF. CDR3 DNA: TGCGCCAGCAGCCAAGTCATGGGCATCAACTATGGCTACACCTTC.

In this sample, this clone turned up a few times. The genes are TRBV5-1 and TRBJ2-7, with D maybe TRBD1 (5 bases). Trimming took 2 bases from V and 0 from J, leaving 9 bases between them. Germline V CDR1 and CDR2: SGHRS, YFSETQ. This CDR3 contains 14 residues. The CDR3 reads CASSFADSSYEQYF. The CDR3 bases are TGCGCCAGCAGCTTCGCAGACAGCTCCTACGAGCAGTACTTC.

Regarding this clone: One end of the junction is discordant with germline, which a read error may explain. The chain uses TRBV2 and TRBJ2-2, with D tentatively TRBD2 (6 bases). The germline V gene encodes CDR1 SNHLY and CDR2 FYNNEI. The CDR3 is 13 residues long. CDR3 sequence reads: CASSAGNPGELFF. The CDR3 DNA reads TGTGCCAGCTCCGCGGGGAACCCCGGGGAGCTGTTTTTT.

V and J are TRBV28 and TRBJ2-6; perhaps TRBD2 as D (6 bases). Germline V lookup: CDR1 MDHEN, CDR2 SYDVKM. The CDR3 runs 15 residues. V was cut by 5 bases and J by 3 bases, with 11 bases left in between. CDR3 sequence reads: CASSLGGSGANVLTF. CDR3 DNA: TGTGCCAGCAGTCTGGGGGGTAGTGGGGCCAACGTCCTGACTTTC.

The chain links TRBV5-1 to TRBJ2-2, with TRBD1 matching 8 bases. In germline, CDR1 is SGHRS, CDR2 YFSETQ. The CDR3 spans 14 residues. V dropped 7 bases and J dropped 4; count of bases not matched to a gene: 6. The CDR3: CASRDRLITGELFF. As DNA, the CDR3 is TGCGCCAGCCGGGACAGGCTGATCACCGGGGAGCTGTTTTTT.

This clone occurred once. The gene calls are TRBV6-5 and TRBJ1-2, with D hard to call. Per the germline V gene, CDR1 is MNHEY and CDR2 is SVGAGI. Trimming stripped 6 bases from V and 6 bases from J, with 17 bases between. This CDR3 has 14 residues. CDR3 DNA sequence: TGTGCCAGCAGCCGGGGAACAATAGCAGATGGCTACACCTTC. Encoded protein: CASSRGTIADGYTF.